This section outlines one T cell receptor (beta chain) sequence together with its context. The sample belongs to a study of blood T cell repertoires in COVID-19. Overall study context: Sites in the United States, Italy and Spain provided acute and convalescent COVID-19 samples. Sample material is recorded as cDNA or gDNA derived from T cells, B-cell-depleted T cells, or PBMCs.

As processed by the authors: Amplified reference gene primers provided the basis for estimating nucleated cell counts. Libraries were prepared by immunoSEQ multiplex PCR; TCRdb keeps only in-frame clonotypes and omits some of them. That table is the source of V, J and clone size, and D and trimming were worked out from the DNA. The sample holds tens of thousands of clones, around 85% seen once. This CDR3 is 16 amino acids long. Germline V lookup: CDR1 SGDLS, CDR2 YYNGEE. Trimming at V came to 0 bases and at J to 5 bases, leaving 7 bases not matched to a gene. The chain uses TRBV9 and TRBJ2-5, with 10 bases fitting TRBD2. The sample taken for sequencing was peripheral blood. The sequence derives from a human donor in a cohort sampled during active COVID-19. The CDR3 DNA sequence: TGTGCCAGCAGCGTAGTTCCAGCGGGGGGGCGGGAGACCCAGTACTTC. Residues: CASSVVPAGGRETQYF. Combining the CDR3 with reference TRBV9 and TRBJ2-5 gives the whole variable domain DSGVTQTPKHLITATGQRVTLRCSPRSGDLSVYWYQQSLDQGLQFLIQYYNGEERAKGNILERFSAQQFPDLHSELNLSSLELGDSALYFCASSVVPAGGRETQYFGPGTRLLVL.